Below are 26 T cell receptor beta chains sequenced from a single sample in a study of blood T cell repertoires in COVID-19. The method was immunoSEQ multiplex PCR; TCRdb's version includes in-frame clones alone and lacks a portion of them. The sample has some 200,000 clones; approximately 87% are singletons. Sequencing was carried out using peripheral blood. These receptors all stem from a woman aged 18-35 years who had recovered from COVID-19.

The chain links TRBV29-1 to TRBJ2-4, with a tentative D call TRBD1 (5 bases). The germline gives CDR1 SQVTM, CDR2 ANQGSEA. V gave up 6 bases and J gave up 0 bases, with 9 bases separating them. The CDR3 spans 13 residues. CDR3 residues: CSVPQGAKNIQYF. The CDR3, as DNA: TGCAGCGTACCCCAGGGAGCCAAAAACATTCAGTACTTC.

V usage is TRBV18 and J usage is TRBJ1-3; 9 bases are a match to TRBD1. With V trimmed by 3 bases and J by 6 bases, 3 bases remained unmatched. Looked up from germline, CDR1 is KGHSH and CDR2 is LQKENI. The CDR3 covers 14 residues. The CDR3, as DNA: TGTGCCAGCTCACCGACAGGGGGTGAAAACACCATATATTTT. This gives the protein CASSPTGGENTIYF.

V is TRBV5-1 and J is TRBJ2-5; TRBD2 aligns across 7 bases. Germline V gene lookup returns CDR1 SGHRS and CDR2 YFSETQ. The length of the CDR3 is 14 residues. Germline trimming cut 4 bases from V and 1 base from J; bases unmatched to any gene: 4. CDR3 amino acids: CASSRGVRQETQYF. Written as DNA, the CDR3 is TGCGCCAGCAGCCGGGGGGTGCGCCAAGAGACCCAGTACTTC.

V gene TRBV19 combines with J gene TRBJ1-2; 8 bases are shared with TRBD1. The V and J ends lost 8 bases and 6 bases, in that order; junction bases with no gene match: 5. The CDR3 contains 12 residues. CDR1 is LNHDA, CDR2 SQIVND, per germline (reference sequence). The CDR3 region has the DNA TGTGCCAGTGGACAGGGCAGGAATGGCTACACCTTC. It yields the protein CASGQGRNGYTF.

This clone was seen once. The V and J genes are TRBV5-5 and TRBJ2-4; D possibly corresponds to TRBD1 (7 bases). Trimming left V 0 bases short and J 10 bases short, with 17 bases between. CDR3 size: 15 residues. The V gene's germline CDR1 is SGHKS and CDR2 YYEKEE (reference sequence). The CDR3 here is CASSLGDSTGRIQYF. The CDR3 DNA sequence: TGTGCCAGCAGCTTGGGGGACAGCACGGGGAGGATTCAGTACTTC.

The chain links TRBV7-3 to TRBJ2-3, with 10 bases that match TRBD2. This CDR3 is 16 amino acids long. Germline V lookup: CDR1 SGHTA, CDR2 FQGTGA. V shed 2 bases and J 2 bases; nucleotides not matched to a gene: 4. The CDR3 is CASSLSSGGSTDTQYF. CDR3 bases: TGTGCCAGCAGCTTATCTAGCGGGGGCTCCACAGATACGCAGTATTTT.

The DNA for the CDR3 is TGCGCCAGCAGCATCACTGGGGACTTTAACTATGGCTACACCTTC. Its protein is CASSITGDFNYGYTF. V gene TRBV5-1 combines with J gene TRBJ1-2; maybe TRBD1 (5 bases). The CDR3 spans 15 residues. Germline V gene lookup returns CDR1 SGHRS and CDR2 YFSETQ. Trimming took 4 bases from V and 1 from J, leaving 14 bases between them.

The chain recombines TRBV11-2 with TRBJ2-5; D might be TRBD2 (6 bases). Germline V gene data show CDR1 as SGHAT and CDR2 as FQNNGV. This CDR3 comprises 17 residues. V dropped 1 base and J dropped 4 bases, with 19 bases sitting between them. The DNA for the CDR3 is TGTGCCAGCAGCTTAGGGTTTCGGGGGAGCTTGGGAGAGACCCAGTACTTC. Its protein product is CASSLGFRGSLGETQYF.

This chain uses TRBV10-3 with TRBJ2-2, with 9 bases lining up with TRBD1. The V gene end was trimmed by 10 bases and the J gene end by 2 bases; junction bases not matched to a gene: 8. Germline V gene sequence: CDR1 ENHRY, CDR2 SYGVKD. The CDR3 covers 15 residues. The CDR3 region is CATERTGDNTGELFF. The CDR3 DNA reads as TGTGCCACGGAGCGGACAGGGGACAACACCGGGGAGCTGTTTTTT.

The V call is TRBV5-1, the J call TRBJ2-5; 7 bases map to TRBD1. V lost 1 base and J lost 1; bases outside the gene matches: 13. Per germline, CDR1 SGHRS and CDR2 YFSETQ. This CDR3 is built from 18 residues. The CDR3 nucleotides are TGCGCCAGCAGCTTGCCTCGGGACAGTGCCTCCCCCCAAGAGACCCAGTACTTC. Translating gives CASSLPRDSASPQETQYF.

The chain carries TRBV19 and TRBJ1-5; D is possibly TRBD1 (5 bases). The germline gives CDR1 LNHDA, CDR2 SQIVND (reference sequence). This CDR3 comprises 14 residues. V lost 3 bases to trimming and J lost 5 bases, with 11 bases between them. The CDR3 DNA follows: TGTGCCAGTAGTATCGGCCAGGGATATCAGCCCCAGCATTTT. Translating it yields CASSIGQGYQPQHF. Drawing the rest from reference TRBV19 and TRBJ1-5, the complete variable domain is DGGITQSPKYLFRKEGQNVTLSCEQNLNHDAMYWYRQDPGQGLRLIYYSQIVNDFQKGDIAEGYSVSREKKESFPLTVTSAQKNPTAFYLCASSIGQGYQPQHFGDGTRLSIL.

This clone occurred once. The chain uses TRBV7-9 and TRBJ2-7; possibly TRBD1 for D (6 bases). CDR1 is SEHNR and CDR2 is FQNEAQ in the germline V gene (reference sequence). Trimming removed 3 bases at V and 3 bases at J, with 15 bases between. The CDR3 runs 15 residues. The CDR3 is CASSFGGLQLYEQYF. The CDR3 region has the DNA TGTGCCAGCAGCTTTGGGGGCCTCCAACTCTACGAGCAGTACTTC.

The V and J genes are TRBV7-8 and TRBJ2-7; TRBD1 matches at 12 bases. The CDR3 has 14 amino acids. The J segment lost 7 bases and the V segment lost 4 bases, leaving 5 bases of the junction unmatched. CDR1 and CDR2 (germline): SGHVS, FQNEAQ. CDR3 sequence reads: CASSWGQGAGEQYF. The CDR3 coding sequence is TGTGCCAGCAGCTGGGGACAGGGGGCAGGGGAGCAGTACTTC.

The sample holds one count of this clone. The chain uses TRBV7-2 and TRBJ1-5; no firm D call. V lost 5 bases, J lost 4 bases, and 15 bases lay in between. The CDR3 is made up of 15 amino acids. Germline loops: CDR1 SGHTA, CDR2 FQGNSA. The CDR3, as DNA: TGTGCCAGCAGCCCCGGAGGGTCCGTTAATCAGCCCCAGCATTTT. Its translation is CASSPGGSVNQPQHF.

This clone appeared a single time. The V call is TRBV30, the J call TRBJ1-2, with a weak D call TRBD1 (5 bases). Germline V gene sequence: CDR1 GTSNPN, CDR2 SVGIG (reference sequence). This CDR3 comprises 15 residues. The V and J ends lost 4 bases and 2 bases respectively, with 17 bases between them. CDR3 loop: CAWTRGGGANYGYTF. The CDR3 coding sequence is TGTGCCTGGACCCGAGGTGGAGGGGCAAACTATGGCTACACCTTC. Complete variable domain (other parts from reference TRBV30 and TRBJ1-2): SQTIHQWPATLVQPVGSPLSLECTVEGTSNPNLYWYRQAAGRGLQLLFYSVGIGQISSEVPQNLSASRPQDRQFILSSKKLLLSDSGFYLCAWTRGGGANYGYTFGSGTRLTVV.

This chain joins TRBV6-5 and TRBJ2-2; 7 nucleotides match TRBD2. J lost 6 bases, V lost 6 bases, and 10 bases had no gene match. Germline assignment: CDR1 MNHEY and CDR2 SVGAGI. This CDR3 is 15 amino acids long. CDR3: CASSPGAGLAGELFF. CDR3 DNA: TGTGCCAGCAGCCCGGGAGCGGGATTGGCCGGGGAGCTGTTTTTT.

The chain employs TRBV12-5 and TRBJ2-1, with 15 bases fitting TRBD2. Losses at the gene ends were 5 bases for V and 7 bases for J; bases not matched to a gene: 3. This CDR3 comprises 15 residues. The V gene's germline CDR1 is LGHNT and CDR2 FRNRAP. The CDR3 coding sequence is TGTGCTAGTGGTACCGGACTAGCGGGAGGGAATGAGCAGTTCTTC. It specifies CASGTGLAGGNEQFF.

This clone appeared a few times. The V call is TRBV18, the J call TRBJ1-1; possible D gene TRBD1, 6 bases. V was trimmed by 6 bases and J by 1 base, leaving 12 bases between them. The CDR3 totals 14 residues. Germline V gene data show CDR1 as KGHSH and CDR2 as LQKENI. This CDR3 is CASSPKQGNTEAFF. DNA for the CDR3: TGTGCCAGCTCGCCTAAACAGGGGAACACTGAAGCTTTCTTT.

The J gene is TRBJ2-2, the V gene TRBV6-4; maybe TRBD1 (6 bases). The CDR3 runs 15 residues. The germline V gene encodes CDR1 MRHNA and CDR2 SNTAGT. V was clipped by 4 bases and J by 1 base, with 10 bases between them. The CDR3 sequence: CASSASTGNTGELFF. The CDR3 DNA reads TGTGCCAGCAGTGCCTCGACAGGGAACACCGGGGAGCTGTTTTTT.

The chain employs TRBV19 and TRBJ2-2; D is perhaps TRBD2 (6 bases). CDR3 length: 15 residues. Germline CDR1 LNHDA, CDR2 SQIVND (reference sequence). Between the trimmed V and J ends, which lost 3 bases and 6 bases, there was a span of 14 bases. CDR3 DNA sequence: TGTGCCAGTAGTATCACGGGGTGGGACTCCGGGGAGCTGTTTTTT. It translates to CASSITGWDSGELFF. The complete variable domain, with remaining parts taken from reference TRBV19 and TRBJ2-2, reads DGGITQSPKYLFRKEGQNVTLSCEQNLNHDAMYWYRQDPGQGLRLIYYSQIVNDFQKGDIAEGYSVSREKKESFPLTVTSAQKNPTAFYLCASSITGWDSGELFFGEGSRLTVL.

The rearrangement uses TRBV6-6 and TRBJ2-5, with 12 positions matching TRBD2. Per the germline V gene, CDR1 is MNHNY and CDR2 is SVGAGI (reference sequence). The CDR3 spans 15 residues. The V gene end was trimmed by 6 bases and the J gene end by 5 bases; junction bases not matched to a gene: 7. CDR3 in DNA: TGTGCCAGCAGACTAGCGGGGGGCCCCTTTGAGACCCAGTACTTC. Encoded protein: CASRLAGGPFETQYF.

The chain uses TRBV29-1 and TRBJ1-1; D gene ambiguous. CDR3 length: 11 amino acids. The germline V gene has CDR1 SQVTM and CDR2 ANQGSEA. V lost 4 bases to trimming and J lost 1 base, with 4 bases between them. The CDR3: CSVARNTEAFF. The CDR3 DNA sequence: TGCAGCGTTGCCAGGAACACTGAAGCTTTCTTT.

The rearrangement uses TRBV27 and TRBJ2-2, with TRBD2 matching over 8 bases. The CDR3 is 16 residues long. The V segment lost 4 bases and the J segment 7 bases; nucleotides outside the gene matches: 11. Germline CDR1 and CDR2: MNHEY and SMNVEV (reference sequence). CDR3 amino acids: CASSSGTSLFGGELFF. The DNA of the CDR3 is TGTGCCAGCAGTTCCGGGACTAGTCTCTTTGGCGGGGAGCTGTTTTTT.

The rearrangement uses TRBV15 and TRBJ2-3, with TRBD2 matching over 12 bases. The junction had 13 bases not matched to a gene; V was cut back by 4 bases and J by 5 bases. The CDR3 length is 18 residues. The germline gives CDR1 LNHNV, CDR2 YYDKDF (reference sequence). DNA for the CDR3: TGTGCCACCAGCACCGGTACTAGCGGGGGGCTAGTGAAAGATACGCAGTATTTT. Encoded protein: CATSTGTSGGLVKDTQYF.

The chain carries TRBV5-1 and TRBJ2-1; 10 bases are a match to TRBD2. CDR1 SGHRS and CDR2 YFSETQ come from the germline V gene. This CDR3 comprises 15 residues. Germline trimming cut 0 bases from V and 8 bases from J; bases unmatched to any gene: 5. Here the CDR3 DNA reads TGCGCCAGCAGCTTGGGCGGTAGCGGGGGGCATGAGCAGTTCTTC. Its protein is CASSLGGSGGHEQFF.

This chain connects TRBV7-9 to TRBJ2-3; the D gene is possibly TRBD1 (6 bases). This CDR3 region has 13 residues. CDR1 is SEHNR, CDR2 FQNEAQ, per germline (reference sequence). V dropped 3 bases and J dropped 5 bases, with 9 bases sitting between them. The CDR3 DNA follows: TGTGCCAGCAGCTTCACAGGGATAGATACGCAGTATTTT. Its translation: CASSFTGIDTQYF.